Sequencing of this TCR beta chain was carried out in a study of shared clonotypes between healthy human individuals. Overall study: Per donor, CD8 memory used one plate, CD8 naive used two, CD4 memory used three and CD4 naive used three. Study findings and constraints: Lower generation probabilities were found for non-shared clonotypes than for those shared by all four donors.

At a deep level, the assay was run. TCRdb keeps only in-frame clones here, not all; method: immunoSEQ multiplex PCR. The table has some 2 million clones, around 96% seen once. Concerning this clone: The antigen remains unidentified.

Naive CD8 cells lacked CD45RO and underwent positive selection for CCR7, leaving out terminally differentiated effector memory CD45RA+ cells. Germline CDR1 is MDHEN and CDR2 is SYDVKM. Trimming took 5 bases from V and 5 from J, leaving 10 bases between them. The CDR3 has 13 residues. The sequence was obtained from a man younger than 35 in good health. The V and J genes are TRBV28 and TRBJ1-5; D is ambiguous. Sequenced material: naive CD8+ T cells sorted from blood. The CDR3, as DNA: TGTGCCAGCAGTGAAATCGGGGATCAGCCCCAGCATTTT. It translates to CASSEIGDQPQHF.